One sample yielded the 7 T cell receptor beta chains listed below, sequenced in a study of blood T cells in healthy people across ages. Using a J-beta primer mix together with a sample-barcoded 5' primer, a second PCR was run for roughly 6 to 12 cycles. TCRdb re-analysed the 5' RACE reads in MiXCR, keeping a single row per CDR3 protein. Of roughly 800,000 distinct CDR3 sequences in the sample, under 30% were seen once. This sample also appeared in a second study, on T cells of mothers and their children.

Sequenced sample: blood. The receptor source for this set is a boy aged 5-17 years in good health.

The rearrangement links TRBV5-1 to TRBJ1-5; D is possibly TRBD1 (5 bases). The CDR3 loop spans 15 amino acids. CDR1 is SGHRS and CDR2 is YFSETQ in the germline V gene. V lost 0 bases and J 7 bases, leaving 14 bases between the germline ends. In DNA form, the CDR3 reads TGCGCCAGCAGCTTGGGAGGTATATCAGGGCAGCCCCAGCATTTT. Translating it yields CASSLGGISGQPQHF.

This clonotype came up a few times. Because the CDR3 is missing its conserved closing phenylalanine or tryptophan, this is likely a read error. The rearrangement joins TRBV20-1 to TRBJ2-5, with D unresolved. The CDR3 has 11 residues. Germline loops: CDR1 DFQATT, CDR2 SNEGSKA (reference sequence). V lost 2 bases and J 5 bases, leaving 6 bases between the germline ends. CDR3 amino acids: CSARRVETQYC. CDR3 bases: TGCAGTGCTAGAAGGGTGGAGACCCAGTACTGC.

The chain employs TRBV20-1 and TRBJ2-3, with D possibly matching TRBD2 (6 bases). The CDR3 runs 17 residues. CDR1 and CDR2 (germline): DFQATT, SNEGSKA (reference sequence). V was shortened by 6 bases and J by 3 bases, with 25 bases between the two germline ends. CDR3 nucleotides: TGCAGTGCCGCTAGGAGACTTGGACTATCGGAGACAGATACGCAGTATTTT. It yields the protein CSAARRLGLSETDTQYF.

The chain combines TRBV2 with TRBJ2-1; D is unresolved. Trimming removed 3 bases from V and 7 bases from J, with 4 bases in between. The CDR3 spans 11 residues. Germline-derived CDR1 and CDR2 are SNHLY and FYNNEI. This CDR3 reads CASSDWNEQFF. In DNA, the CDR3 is TGTGCCAGCAGTGACTGGAATGAGCAGTTCTTC.

The CDR3 region has the DNA TGTGCCAGCAGCGGGGACCCCCTAGGCTATGGCTACACCTTC. Protein product: CASSGDPLGYGYTF. The chain uses TRBV6-6 and TRBJ1-2; D possibly corresponds to TRBD1 (5 bases). The CDR3 length is 14 residues. Per germline, CDR1 MNHNY and CDR2 SVGAGI (reference sequence). Trimming pared 6 bases from V and 4 bases from J, leaving 15 bases between.

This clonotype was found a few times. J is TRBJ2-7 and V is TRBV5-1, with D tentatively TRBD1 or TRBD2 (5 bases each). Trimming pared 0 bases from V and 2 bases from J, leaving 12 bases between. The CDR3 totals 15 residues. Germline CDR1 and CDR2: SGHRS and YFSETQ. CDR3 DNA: TGCGCCAGCAGCTTGGAAGGCTGGGGGACCTACGAGCAGTACTTC. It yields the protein CASSLEGWGTYEQYF.

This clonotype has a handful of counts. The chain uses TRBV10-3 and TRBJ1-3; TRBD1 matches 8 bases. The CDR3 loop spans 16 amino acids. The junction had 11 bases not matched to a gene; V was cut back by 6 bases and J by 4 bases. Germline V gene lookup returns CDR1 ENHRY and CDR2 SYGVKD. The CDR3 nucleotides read TGTGCCATCAGGTCACAGGGGGAGATGAGAGGAAACACCATATATTTT. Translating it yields CAIRSQGEMRGNTIYF.